This T cell receptor (beta chain) was documented in a study of T-cell reconstitution after alpha-beta-depleted transplantation in children. Findings of the study overall: Several hundred expanded graft clones reportedly gave rise to the alpha-beta T cells present about two months after transplant. One year after transplant, T-cell counts and diversity came mostly from newly produced T cells. There were some patients whose high TCRbeta diversity at day 60 came from surviving recipient T cells and thymic progenitors.

In this sample, this clonotype turned up a few times. Its antigen is undetermined. Between the trimmed V and J ends, which lost 6 bases and 1 base, there was a span of 15 bases. This CDR3 is built from 15 residues. Germline V lookup: CDR1 WSHSY, CDR2 SAAADI. For TCRbeta, the library was prepared with unique molecular identifiers. Using its own MiXCR run on the PCR reads, TCRdb lists one record per CDR3 protein. Found here are hundreds of thousands of distinct CDR3 sequences, about an eighth of them singletons; the top ten hold 0.79%. Source: PBMCs, taken before TCRalphabeta/CD19-depleted stem cell transplant. The V call is TRBV10-2, the J call TRBJ1-1; possible D gene TRBD1, 6 bases. The clonotype was recovered from a girl aged 2-10 years with congenital amegakaryocytic thrombocytopenia, due to receive a stem cell transplant. CDR3 DNA sequence: TGCGCCAGCAGGCGGACAGACGGGGCGAACACTGAAGCTTTCTTT. Its protein product is CASRRTDGANTEAFF.